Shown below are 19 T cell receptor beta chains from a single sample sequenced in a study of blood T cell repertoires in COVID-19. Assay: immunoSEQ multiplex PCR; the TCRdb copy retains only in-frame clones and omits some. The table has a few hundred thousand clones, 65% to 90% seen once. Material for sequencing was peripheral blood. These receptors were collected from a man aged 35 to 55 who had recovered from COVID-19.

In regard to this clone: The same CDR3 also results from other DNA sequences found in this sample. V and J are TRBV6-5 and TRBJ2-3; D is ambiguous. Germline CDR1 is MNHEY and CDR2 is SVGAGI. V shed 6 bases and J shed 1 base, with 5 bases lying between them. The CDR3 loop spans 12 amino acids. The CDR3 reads CASSSGTDTQYF. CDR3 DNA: TGTGCCAGCAGCTCAGGCACAGATACGCAGTATTTT.

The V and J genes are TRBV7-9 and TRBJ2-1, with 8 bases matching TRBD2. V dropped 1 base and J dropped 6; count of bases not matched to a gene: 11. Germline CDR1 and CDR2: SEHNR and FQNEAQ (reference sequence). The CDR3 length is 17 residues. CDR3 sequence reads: CASSLVFGAGVSNEQFF. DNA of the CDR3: TGTGCCAGCAGCTTAGTCTTCGGAGCGGGAGTTTCCAATGAGCAGTTCTTC.

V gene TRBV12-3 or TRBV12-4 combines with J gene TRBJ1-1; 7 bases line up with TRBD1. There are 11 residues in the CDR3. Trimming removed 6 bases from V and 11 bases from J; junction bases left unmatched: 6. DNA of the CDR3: TGTGCCAGCAGCTTGGGGACAGCCGCTTTCTTT. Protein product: CASSLGTAAFF.

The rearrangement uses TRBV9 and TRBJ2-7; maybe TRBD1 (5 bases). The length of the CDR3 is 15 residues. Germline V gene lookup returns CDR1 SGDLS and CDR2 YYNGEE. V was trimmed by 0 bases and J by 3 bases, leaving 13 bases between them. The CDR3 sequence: CASSVADQGFYEQYF. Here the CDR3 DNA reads TGTGCCAGCAGCGTAGCTGATCAGGGCTTCTACGAGCAGTACTTC.

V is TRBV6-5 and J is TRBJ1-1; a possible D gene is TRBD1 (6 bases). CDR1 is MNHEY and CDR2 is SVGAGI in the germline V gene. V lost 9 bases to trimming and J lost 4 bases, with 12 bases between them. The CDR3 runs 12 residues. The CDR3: CASHRVGTEAFF. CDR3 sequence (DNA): TGTGCCAGTCACAGGGTCGGCACTGAAGCTTTCTTT.

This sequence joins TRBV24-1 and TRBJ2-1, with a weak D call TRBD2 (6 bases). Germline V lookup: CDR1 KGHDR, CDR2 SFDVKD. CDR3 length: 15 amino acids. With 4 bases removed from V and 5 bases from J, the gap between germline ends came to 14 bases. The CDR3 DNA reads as TGTGCCACCAGTGACCCGGGACTCGGTCACAATGAGCAGTTCTTC. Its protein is CATSDPGLGHNEQFF.

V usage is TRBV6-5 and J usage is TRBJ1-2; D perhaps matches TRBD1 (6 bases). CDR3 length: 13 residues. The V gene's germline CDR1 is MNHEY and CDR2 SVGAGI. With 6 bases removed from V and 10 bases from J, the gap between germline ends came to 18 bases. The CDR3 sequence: CASRRDTGTLYTF. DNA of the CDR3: TGTGCCAGCAGGAGGGACACTGGAACCCTCTACACCTTC.

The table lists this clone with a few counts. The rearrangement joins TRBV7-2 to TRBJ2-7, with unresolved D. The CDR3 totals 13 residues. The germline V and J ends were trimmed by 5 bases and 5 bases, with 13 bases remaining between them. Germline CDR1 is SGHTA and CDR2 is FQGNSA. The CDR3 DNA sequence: TGTGCCAGCAGCCCTACAGTAGTAAACGAGCAGTACTTC. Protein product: CASSPTVVNEQYF.

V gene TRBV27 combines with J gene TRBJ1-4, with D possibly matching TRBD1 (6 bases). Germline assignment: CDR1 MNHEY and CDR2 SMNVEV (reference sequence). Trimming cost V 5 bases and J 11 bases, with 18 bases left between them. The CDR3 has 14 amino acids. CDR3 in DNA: TGTGCCAGCAGTAACCCGGGCCCGGACAGTAAACTGTTTTTT. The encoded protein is CASSNPGPDSKLFF.

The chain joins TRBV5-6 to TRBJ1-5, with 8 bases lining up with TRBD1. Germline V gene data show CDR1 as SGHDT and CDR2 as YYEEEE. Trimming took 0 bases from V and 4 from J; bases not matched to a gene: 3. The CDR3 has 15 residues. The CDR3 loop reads CASSLGQGWNQPQHF. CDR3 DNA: TGTGCCAGCAGCTTGGGACAGGGGTGGAATCAGCCCCAGCATTTT.

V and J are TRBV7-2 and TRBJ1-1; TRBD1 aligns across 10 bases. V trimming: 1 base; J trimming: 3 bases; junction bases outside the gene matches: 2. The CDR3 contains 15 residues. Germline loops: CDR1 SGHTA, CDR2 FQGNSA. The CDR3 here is CASSLGGTGDTEAFF. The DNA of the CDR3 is TGTGCCAGCAGCTTAGGGGGGACAGGGGACACTGAAGCTTTCTTT. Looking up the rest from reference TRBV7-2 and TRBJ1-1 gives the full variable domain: GAGVSQSPSNKVTEKGKDVELRCDPISGHTALYWYRQSLGQGLEFLIYFQGNSAPDKSGLPSDRFSAERTGGSVSTLTIQRTQQEDSAVYLCASSLGGTGDTEAFFGQGTRLTVV.

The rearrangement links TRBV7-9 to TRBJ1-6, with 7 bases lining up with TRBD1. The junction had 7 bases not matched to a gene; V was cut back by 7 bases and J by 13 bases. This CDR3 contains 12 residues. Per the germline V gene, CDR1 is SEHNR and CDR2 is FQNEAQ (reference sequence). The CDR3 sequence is CASNIDRAPLHF. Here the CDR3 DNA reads TGTGCCAGCAACATCGACAGGGCTCCCCTCCACTTT.

Written as DNA, the CDR3 is TGTGCCAGCGATCCGGGACAGGAGATCTATGGCTACACCTTC. The encoded protein is CASDPGQEIYGYTF. The chain employs TRBV6-5 and TRBJ1-2; 8 nucleotides align to TRBD1. Germline trimming cut 8 bases from V and 4 bases from J; bases unmatched to any gene: 9. The CDR3 is 14 amino acids. Germline assignment: CDR1 MNHEY and CDR2 SVGAGI.

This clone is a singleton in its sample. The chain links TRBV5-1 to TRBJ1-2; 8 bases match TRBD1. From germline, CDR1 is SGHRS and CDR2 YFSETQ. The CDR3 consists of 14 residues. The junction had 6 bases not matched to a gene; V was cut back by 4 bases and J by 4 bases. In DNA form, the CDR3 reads TGCGCCAGCAGCGAGCAGGGGGCAAGCTATGGCTACACCTTC. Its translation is CASSEQGASYGYTF.

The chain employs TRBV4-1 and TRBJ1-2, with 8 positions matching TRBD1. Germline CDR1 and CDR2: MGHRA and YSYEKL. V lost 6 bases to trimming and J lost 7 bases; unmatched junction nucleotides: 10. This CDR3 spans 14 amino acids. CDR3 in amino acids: CASSEGQAGGGYTF. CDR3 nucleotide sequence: TGCGCCAGCAGTGAGGGACAGGCTGGAGGTGGCTACACCTTC.

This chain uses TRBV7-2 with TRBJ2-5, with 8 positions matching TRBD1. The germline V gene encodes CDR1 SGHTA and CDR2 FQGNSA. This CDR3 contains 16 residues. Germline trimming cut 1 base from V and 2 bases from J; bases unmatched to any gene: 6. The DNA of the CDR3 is TGTGCCAGCAGCTTAGGGACAGGGCCCGCTCAAGAGACCCAGTACTTC. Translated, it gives CASSLGTGPAQETQYF.

The CDR3 sequence is CASSPSGLSGGWDGYTF. The DNA of the CDR3 is TGCGCCAGCAGCCCGAGCGGTCTTTCAGGGGGCTGGGATGGCTACACCTTC. The V call is TRBV4-1, the J call TRBJ1-2, with TRBD1 matching 8 bases. CDR3 length: 17 amino acids. The germline gives CDR1 MGHRA, CDR2 YSYEKL. V lost 4 bases to trimming and J lost 6 bases; unmatched junction nucleotides: 16.

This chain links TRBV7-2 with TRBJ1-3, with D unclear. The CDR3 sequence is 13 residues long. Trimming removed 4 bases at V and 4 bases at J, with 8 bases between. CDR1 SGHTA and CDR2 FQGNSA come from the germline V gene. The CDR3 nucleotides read TGTGCCAGCAGCTCTAGTTGGGGAAACACCATATATTTT. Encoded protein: CASSSSWGNTIYF.

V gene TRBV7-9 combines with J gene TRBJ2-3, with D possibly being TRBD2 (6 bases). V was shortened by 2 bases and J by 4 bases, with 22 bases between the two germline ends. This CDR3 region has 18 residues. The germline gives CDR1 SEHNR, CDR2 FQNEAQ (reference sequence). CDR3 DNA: TGTGCCAGCAGCTTACTCATAGGCGGAGGGTGGGTACCAGATACGCAGTATTTT. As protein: CASSLLIGGGWVPDTQYF.